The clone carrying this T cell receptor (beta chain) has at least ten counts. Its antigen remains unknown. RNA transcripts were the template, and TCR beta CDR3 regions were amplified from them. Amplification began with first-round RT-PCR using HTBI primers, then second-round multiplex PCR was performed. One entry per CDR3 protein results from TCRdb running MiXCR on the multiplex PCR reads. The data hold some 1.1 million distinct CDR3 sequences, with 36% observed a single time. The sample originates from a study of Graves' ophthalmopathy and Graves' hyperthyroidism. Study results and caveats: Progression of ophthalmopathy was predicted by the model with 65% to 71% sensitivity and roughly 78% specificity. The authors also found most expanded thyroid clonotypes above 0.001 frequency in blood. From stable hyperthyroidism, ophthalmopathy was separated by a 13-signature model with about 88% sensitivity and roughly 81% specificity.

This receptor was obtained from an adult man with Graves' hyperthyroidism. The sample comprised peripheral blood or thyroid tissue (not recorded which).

DNA of the CDR3: TGTGCCAGTAGTATGGGTCGGACAGGGCACTATGGCTACACCTTC. Encoded protein: CASSMGRTGHYGYTF. This chain joins TRBV19 and TRBJ1-2; 8 bases match TRBD1. The CDR3 contains 15 residues. The ends lost 3 bases at V and 3 bases at J; junction bases unmatched: 6. Germline V gives CDR1 LNHDA, CDR2 SQIVND (reference sequence).